The clone carrying this T cell receptor beta chain rates as medium-sized. Its antigen is still unknown. The germline V gene encodes CDR1 MNHEY and CDR2 SVGAGI. The CDR3 contains 15 residues. Trimming took 0 bases from V and 2 from J, leaving 11 bases between them. From blood, about 250-500 ng of genomic DNA served as TRB template. The data belong to a study of T and B cells in COVID-19 patients. For the study at large: Peripheral blood came from COVID-19 patients with active infection or after recovery. About 90% of the 20 active-infection patients had comorbidities associated with unfavorable COVID-19 outcome.

Study observations and caveats: No sequencing was yet done of CD4+, regulatory or CD8+ subsets, or of SARS-CoV-2-responsive or tetramer+ sorted cells.

BIOMED2 TRB-A/B primer pools were used in multiplex TRB PCR. One entry per CDR3 protein results from TCRdb running MiXCR on the multiplex PCR reads. The profile shows 5,000 to 6,000 distinct CDR3 sequences, around 27% of them singletons. Source material: blood. J is TRBJ2-7 and V is TRBV6-5; no firm D call. The TCR originated in a human donor with active COVID-19. CDR3 DNA sequence: TGTGCCAGCAGTTACTCGGCATTGGGCGCCTACGAGCAGTACTTC. Residues: CASSYSALGAYEQYF.